A selection of T cell receptor beta chains follows, all from one sample in a study of cytomegalovirus exposure and HLA in healthy donors. Profiling relied on immunoSEQ multiplex PCR, and the TCRdb table lists in-frame clones only, not all of them. In all, the sample yields more than 40,000 clones. The material sequenced was PBMCs. All receptors come from a woman between 40 and 50 years old in good health and CMV-seronegative. Both conserved end residues are part of each CDR3. The D gene is left open where the match is weak.

d_call	cdr3_length	v_call	j_call	cdr3_nt	cdr3_aa
.	13	TRBV4-1	TRBJ2-7	TGCGCCAGCAGCCAAGATGGAGGGGGCGAGCAGTACTTC	CASSQDGGGEQYF
TRBD2	15	TRBV9	TRBJ2-2	TGTGCCAGCAGCGTTAGCGGGAGCCCTAGGGGGGAGCTGTTTTTT	CASSVSGSPRGELFF
.	12	TRBV2	TRBJ2-5	TGTGCCAGCAGTGAAGGGCCGGAGACCCAGTACTTC	CASSEGPETQYF
.	15	TRBV29-1	TRBJ2-1	TGCAGCGTTGAACCCGCGCCTAGAAGGGCGGGTGAGCAGTTCTTC	CSVEPAPRRAGEQFF
.	14	TRBV5-1	TRBJ2-3	TGCGCCAGCAGCTTGGCCCAGGACACAGATACGCAGTATTTT	CASSLAQDTDTQYF
.	20	TRBV15	TRBJ1-1	TGTGCCACCAGCAGAGATTCCCCAAGCTGGGCCGCCAGGATGAACACTGAAGCTTTCTTT	CATSRDSPSWAARMNTEAFF
TRBD2	16	TRBV6-5	TRBJ2-7	TGTGCCAGCAGTTACTCACTAGCGGCTAAAGCCCACGAGCAGTACTTC	CASSYSLAAKAHEQYF
TRBD2	14	TRBV11-2	TRBJ2-3	TGTGCCAGCAGCTCTTGGACTAGCGGGGATACGCAGTATTTT	CASSSWTSGDTQYF
.	13	TRBV14	TRBJ2-1	TGTGCCAGCAGCCAAGATCGTATTCATGAGCAGTTCTTC	CASSQDRIHEQFF
TRBD1	17	TRBV9	TRBJ1-2	TGTGCCAGCAGCGTAGAGCGGACAGGGAGAACGAACTATGGCTACACCTTC	CASSVERTGRTNYGYTF
.	16	TRBV6-7	TRBJ2-1	TGTGCCAGCAGTTACGCTGTATTAGGTAGCGGCAATGAGCAGTTCTTC	CASSYAVLGSGNEQFF
TRBD1	12	TRBV25-1	TRBJ1-2	TGTGCCAGCAGGGACAGGGTCTATGGCTACACCTTC	CASRDRVYGYTF
.	13	TRBV29-1	TRBJ2-7	TGCAGCGCGATGACAGTGCGCGCCTACGAGCAGTACTTC	CSAMTVRAYEQYF
TRBD2	15	TRBV4-2	TRBJ2-7	TGTGCCAGCAGCCAAGACCTAGCGGACGTATACGAGCAGTACTTC	CASSQDLADVYEQYF
.	13	TRBV6-6	TRBJ1-1	TGTGCCAGCAGTTTCTCTCGAGGCACTGAAGCTTTCTTT	CASSFSRGTEAFF
.	14	TRBV7-2	TRBJ2-7	TGTGCCAGCAGCTATCGGGTGGGTGGCCGGGAGCAGTACTTC	CASSYRVGGREQYF
.	15	TRBV7-2	TRBJ1-1	TGTGCCAGCAGCTTAGTTGGGGCGAGAAACACTGAAGCTTTCTTT	CASSLVGARNTEAFF
TRBD2	13	TRBV9	TRBJ2-7	TGTGCCAGCAGTCAAAGCGGGGGCTACGAGCAGTACTTC	CASSQSGGYEQYF
TRBD1	13	TRBV27	TRBJ1-3	TGTGCCAGCAGTCCGAACAGGGGGAACACCATATATTTT	CASSPNRGNTIYF
TRBD1	13	TRBV30	TRBJ1-5	TGTGCCTGGAGTACAGGGGCTCGACAGCCCCAGCATTTT	CAWSTGARQPQHF
.	14	TRBV6-6	TRBJ2-1	TGTGCCAGCAGCAAGCAACTAGATTACAATGAGCAGTTCTTC	CASSKQLDYNEQFF
.	16	TRBV4-3	TRBJ1-1	TGCGCCAGCAGCCAAGATCGGTGGGCGGGCAACACTGAAGCTTTCTTT	CASSQDRWAGNTEAFF
TRBD2	14	TRBV28	TRBJ2-3	TGTGCCAGCAGATTTCTAGCGGGAGGGTATACGCAGTATTTT	CASRFLAGGYTQYF
TRBD2	14	TRBV7-3	TRBJ2-1	TGTGCCAGCAGCTTAGCTAGCGGAAGCAATGAGCAGTTCTTC	CASSLASGSNEQFF
.	16	TRBV7-2	TRBJ2-1	TGTGCCAGCAGCACTCCTCCCGGGAGCTCCTACAATGAGCAGTTCTTC	CASSTPPGSSYNEQFF
.	13	TRBV18	TRBJ2-5	TGTGCCAGCTCACCGGGTTCGGGGGAGACCCAGTACTTC	CASSPGSGETQYF
TRBD2	15	TRBV19	TRBJ2-2	TGTGCCAGTAGTATAGTGGGGGGGAGAACCGGGGAGCTGTTTTTT	CASSIVGGRTGELFF
.	17	TRBV19	TRBJ1-1	TGTGCCAGTAGTCTCTCTCCGGGACTGGGAGCGGGCACTGAAGCTTTCTTT	CASSLSPGLGAGTEAFF
TRBD2	15	TRBV6-5	TRBJ2-7	TGTGCCAGCAGAGCCCTAGCGGGAGGGTCGTACGAGCAGTACTTC	CASRALAGGSYEQYF
.	16	TRBV27	TRBJ2-7	TGTGCCAGCAGCCTAGGGCCCTTATACAGGGCTGGCGAGCAGTACTTC	CASSLGPLYRAGEQYF
TRBD1	16	TRBV18	TRBJ1-5	TGTGCCAGCTCACCCTCGGGACAGAGAGACAATCAGCCCCAGCATTTT	CASSPSGQRDNQPQHF
.	13	TRBV7-8	TRBJ1-3	TGTGCCAGCAGCTTAGTATCCGGAAACACCATATATTTT	CASSLVSGNTIYF
TRBD1	16	TRBV4-2	TRBJ1-5	TGTGCCAGCAGCCAAGGCGCGGGACAGGGGGATCAGCCCCAGCATTTT	CASSQGAGQGDQPQHF
TRBD1	15	TRBV4-2	TRBJ1-2	TGTGCCAGCAGTGACCCGGGACAGGGGGACTATGGCTACACCTTC	CASSDPGQGDYGYTF
.	14	TRBV19	TRBJ1-1	TGTGCCAGTGCCTTTGGAGGGGGGGGCACTGAAGCTTTCTTT	CASAFGGGGTEAFF
TRBD2	15	TRBV7-3	TRBJ2-1	TGTGCCAGCAGCTTCGGCGGGAGGGCCGGAAATGAGCAGTTCTTC	CASSFGGRAGNEQFF
TRBD1	15	TRBV7-2	TRBJ1-2	TGTGCCAGCAGCCGGGACAGGGGAGGGGGGGGTGGCTACACCTTC	CASSRDRGGGGGYTF
.	12	TRBV6-1	TRBJ2-1	TGTGCCAGCAGTGAAAGGAGGAATGAGCAGTTCTTC	CASSERRNEQFF
.	13	TRBV11-2	TRBJ1-1	TGTGCCAGCAGCGCTGACAGGAACACTGAAGCTTTCTTT	CASSADRNTEAFF
.	13	TRBV6-5	TRBJ2-7	TGTGCCAGCAGCAGAGGCCCCCTCCTCGAGCAGTACTTC	CASSRGPLLEQYF
.	13	TRBV12-5	TRBJ2-6	TGTGCTAGTGCCGCTGGGACAGCCAACGTCCTGACTTTC	CASAAGTANVLTF
.	15	TRBV6-5	TRBJ1-1	TGTGCCAGCAGTTACTCGGGGGAGGGGTATGGTGAAGCTTTCTTT	CASSYSGEGYGEAFF
.	14	TRBV5-1	TRBJ2-7	TGCGCCAGCAGCTTGGGACTGCTAGCCTACGAGCAGTACTTC	CASSLGLLAYEQYF
.	13	TRBV29-1	TRBJ2-5	TGCAGCGTTGAAGATGAGGCTCGGGAGACCCAGTACTTC	CSVEDEARETQYF
TRBD2	16	TRBV18	TRBJ2-7	TGTGCCAGCTCACCACCGTCTGCGGGAGAGGGCTACGAGCAGTACTTC	CASSPPSAGEGYEQYF
.	16	TRBV4-1	TRBJ2-3	TGCGCCAGCAGCCAAGATCACACAGGGGAGGCAGATACGCAGTATTTT	CASSQDHTGEADTQYF
TRBD1	14	TRBV9	TRBJ2-7	TGTGCCAGCAGCGTCCAGGGGGTTCCCTACGAGCAGTACTTC	CASSVQGVPYEQYF
TRBD1	15	TRBV6-1	TRBJ2-3	TGTGCCACCCTGGACAGGACGACTAGCACAGATACGCAGTATTTT	CATLDRTTSTDTQYF
.	13	TRBV10-3	TRBJ1-1	TGTGCCATCAGTGAGGGTAAGACAACTGAAGCTTTCTTT	CAISEGKTTEAFF
TRBD2	16	TRBV5-1	TRBJ2-1	TGCGCCAGCTCGGTCGGGACTAGCGGCAGTAACAATGAGCAGTTCTTC	CASSVGTSGSNNEQFF
TRBD1	18	TRBV28	TRBJ2-4	TGTGCCAGCAGCCGAATTGACAGGGGATCGGGGTCCAAAAACATTCAGTACTTC	CASSRIDRGSGSKNIQYF
TRBD1	12	TRBV10-3	TRBJ2-7	TGTGCCACCTTCCTCGGGACAGCCGGGCAGTACTTC	CATFLGTAGQYF
.	13	TRBV7-2	TRBJ1-2	TGTGCCAGCACCTGGGGGGGGGCCTATGGCTACACCTTC	CASTWGGAYGYTF
.	16	TRBV4-3	TRBJ2-2	TGCGCCAGCAGCCAAGAACCAGGGCTGGCCACCGGGGAGCTGTTTTTT	CASSQEPGLATGELFF
.	12	TRBV19	TRBJ2-1	TGTGCCAGTAGTGTTCGGTCCTATGAGCAGTTCTTC	CASSVRSYEQFF
TRBD1	15	TRBV18	TRBJ2-7	TGTGCCAGCTCACCTGGGACAGGGAGCTCCTACGAGCAGTACTTC	CASSPGTGSSYEQYF
TRBD1	15	TRBV28	TRBJ1-2	TGTGCCAGCAGTGACAGGGTTGGAGGACTCTATGGCTACACCTTC	CASSDRVGGLYGYTF
.	14	TRBV4-3	TRBJ2-7	TGCGCCAGCAGCAGAACTAGGGACTCCTACGAGCAGTACTTC	CASSRTRDSYEQYF
TRBD1	15	TRBV4-1	TRBJ1-5	TGCGCCAGCAGCCAAGATCCAGGGGGCAGTCAGCCCCAGCATTTT	CASSQDPGGSQPQHF
.	17	TRBV6-1	TRBJ2-7	TGTGCCAGCAGTGAAGCGGGGGGAGGCAGGGTAAAGCACGAGCAGTACTTC	CASSEAGGGRVKHEQYF